Sequencing of this T cell receptor (beta chain) was carried out in a study of cytomegalovirus exposure and HLA in healthy donors. Study-level points and caveats: Analysis was performed later, and it showed HLA-associated TCR beta chains to be more clonally expanded than equally common others. Indistinguishable V segments such as TRBV6-2 and TRBV6-3 were excluded.

The PCR was carried out with 60 Vbeta primers and 13 Jbeta primers. Sequencing used immunoSEQ multiplex PCR; TCRdb keeps in-frame clones, though not all of them. The sample holds approximately 170,000 clones, roughly 80% seen once. Worth noting for this clone: Antigen specificity is unknown. Distinct nucleotide sequences in the sample also encode this CDR3.

Germline V gives CDR1 LNHDA, CDR2 SQIVND (reference sequence). CDR3 length equals 12 residues. Trimming removed 6 bases from V and 5 bases from J, with 10 bases in between. Sequencing used PBMCs. The source is a male donor in good health and CMV-seronegative. The chain recombines TRBV19 with TRBJ2-5, with a tentative D call TRBD1 (6 bases). CDR3 DNA: TGTGCCAGTAGGGACAGAGGGGAGACCCAGTACTTC. Translating gives CASRDRGETQYF. Based on the CDR3 plus reference TRBV19 and TRBJ2-5, the full variable domain is DGGITQSPKYLFRKEGQNVTLSCEQNLNHDAMYWYRQDPGQGLRLIYYSQIVNDFQKGDIAEGYSVSREKKESFPLTVTSAQKNPTAFYLCASRDRGETQYFGPGTRLLVL.